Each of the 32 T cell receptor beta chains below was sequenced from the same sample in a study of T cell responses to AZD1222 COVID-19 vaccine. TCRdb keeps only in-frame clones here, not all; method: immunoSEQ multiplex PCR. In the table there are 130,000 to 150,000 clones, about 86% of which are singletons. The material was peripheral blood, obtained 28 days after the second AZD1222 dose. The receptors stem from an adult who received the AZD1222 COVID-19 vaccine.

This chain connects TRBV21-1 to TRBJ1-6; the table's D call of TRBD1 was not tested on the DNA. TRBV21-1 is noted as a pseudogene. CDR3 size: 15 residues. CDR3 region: CASSKDSSYNSPLHF. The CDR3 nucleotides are TGTGCCAGCAGCAAGGACAGCTCCTATAATTCACCCCTCCACTTT.

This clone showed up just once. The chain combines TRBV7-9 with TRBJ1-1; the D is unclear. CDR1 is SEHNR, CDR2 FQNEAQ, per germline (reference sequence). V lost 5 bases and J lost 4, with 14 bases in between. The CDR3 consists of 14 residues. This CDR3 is CASSPTVSVTEAFF. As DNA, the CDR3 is TGTGCCAGCAGCCCCACTGTCTCGGTCACTGAAGCTTTCTTT.

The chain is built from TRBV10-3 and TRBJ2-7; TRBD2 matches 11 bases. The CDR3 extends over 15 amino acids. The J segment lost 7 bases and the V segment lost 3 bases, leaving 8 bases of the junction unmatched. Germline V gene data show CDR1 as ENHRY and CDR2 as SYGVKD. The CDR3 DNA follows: TGTGCCATCAGTGATACCGGGACTAGCGGTTTAGAGCAGTACTTC. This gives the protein CAISDTGTSGLEQYF.

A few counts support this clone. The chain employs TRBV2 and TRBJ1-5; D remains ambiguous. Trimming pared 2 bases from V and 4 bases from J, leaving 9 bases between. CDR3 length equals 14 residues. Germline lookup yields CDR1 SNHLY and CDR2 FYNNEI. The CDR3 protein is CASSELDTNQPQHF. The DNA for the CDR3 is TGTGCCAGCAGTGAATTAGACACAAATCAGCCCCAGCATTTT.

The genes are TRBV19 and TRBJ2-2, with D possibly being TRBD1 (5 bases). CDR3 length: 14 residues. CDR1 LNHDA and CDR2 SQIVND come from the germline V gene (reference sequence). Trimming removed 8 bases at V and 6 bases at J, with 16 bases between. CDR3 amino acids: CASGSGQEPGELFF. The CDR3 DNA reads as TGTGCCAGTGGCTCAGGGCAGGAGCCCGGGGAGCTGTTTTTT.

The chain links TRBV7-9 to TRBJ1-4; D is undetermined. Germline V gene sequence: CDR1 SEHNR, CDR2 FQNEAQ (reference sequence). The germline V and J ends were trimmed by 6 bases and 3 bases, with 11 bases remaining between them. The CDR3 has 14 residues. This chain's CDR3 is CASRLSPSNEKLFF. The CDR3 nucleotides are TGTGCCAGCAGATTATCTCCGTCTAATGAAAAACTGTTTTTT.

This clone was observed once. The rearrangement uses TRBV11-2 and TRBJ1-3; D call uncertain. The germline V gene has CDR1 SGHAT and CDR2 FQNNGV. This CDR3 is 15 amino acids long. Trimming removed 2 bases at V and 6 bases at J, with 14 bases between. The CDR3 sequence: CASSLIQSWENTIYF. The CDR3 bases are TGTGCCAGCAGCTTAATCCAGTCTTGGGAAAACACCATATATTTT.

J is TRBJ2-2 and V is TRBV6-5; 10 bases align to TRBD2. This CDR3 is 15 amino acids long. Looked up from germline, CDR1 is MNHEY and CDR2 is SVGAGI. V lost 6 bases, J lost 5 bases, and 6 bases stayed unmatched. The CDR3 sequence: CASRPGLALTGELFF. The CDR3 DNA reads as TGTGCCAGCAGGCCGGGACTAGCGCTTACCGGGGAGCTGTTTTTT.

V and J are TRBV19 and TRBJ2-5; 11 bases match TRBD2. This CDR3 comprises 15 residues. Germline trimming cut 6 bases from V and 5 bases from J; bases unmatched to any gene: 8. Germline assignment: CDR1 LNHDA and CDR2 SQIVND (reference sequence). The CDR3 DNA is TGTGCCAGTAGGCCGATGGGACTAGCGGCGGAGACCCAGTACTTC. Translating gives CASRPMGLAAETQYF.

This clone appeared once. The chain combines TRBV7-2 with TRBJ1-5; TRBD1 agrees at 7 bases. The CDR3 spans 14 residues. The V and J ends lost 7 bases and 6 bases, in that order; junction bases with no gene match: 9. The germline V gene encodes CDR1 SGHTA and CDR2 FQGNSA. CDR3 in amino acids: CASTVGGNGQPQHF. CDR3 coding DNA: TGTGCCAGCACCGTAGGGGGCAACGGTCAGCCCCAGCATTTT.

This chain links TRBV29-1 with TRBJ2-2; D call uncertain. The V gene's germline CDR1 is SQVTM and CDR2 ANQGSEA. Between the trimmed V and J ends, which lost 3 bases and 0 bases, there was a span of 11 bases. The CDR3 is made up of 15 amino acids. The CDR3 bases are TGCAGCGTTGAGGCTGGGCGTTCGAACACCGGGGAGCTGTTTTTT. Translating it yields CSVEAGRSNTGELFF.

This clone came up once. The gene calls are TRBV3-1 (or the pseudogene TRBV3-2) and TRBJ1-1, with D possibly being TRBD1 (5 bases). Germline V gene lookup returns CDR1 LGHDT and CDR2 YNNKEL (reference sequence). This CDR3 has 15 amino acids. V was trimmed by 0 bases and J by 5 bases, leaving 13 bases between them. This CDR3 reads CASSQEEGLITEAFF. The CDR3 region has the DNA TGTGCCAGCAGCCAAGAGGAGGGGCTTATTACTGAAGCTTTCTTT.

CDR3 nucleotide sequence: TGTGCTAGTGGTTTGTACGGGACTGAAGCTTTCTTT. Protein sequence: CASGLYGTEAFF. The chain combines TRBV12-5 with TRBJ1-1; D unclear. This CDR3 is built from 12 residues. Per germline, CDR1 LGHNT and CDR2 FRNRAP. V was trimmed by 2 bases and J by 5 bases, leaving 6 bases between them.

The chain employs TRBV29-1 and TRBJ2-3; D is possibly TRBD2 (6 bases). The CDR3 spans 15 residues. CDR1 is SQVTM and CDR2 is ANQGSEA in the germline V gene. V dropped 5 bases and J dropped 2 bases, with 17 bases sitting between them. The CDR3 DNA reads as TGCAGCGTTTCCTCGGGACTTTTCTCCACAGATACGCAGTATTTT. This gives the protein CSVSSGLFSTDTQYF.

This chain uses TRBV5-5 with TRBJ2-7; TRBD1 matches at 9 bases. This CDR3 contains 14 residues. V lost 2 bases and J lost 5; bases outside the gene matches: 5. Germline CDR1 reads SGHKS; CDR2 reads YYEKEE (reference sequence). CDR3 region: CASSFTGGPDEQYF. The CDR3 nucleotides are TGTGCCAGCAGCTTCACAGGGGGCCCCGACGAGCAGTACTTC. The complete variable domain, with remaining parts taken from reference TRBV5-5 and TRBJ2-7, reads DAGVTQSPTHLIKTRGQQVTLRCSPISGHKSVSWYQQVLGQGPQFIFQYYEKEERGRGNFPDRFSARQFPNYSSELNVNALLLGDSALYLCASSFTGGPDEQYFGPGTRLTVT.

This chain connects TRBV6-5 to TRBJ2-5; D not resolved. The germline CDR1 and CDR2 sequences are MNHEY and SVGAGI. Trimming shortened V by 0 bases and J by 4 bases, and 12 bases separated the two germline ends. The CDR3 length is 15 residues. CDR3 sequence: CASSYSLLDGETQYF. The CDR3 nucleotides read TGTGCCAGCAGTTACTCCCTCCTAGACGGAGAGACCCAGTACTTC.

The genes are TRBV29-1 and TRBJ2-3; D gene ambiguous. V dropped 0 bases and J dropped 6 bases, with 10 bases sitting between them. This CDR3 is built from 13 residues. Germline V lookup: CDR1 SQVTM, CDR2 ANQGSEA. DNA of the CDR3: TGCAGCGTTGAAGAGGGTCAGGCGGATACGCAGTATTTT. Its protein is CSVEEGQADTQYF.

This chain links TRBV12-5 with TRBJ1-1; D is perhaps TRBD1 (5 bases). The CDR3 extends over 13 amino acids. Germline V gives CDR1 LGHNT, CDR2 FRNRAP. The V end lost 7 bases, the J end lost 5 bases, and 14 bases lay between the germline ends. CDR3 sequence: CASAFGGGTEAFF. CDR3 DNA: TGTGCTAGTGCTTTTGGGGGGGGAACTGAAGCTTTCTTT.

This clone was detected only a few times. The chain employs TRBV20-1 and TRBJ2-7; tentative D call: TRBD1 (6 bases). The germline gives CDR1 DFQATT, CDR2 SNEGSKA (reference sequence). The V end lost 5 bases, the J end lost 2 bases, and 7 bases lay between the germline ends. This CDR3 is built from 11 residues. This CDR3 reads CSAGDTYEQYF. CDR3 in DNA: TGCAGTGCTGGGGACACCTACGAGCAGTACTTC.

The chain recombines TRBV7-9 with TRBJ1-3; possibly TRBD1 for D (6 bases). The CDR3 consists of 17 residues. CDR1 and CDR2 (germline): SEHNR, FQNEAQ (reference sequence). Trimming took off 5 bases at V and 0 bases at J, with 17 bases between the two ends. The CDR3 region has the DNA TGTGCCAGCAGCCCCCAGGCAGGGGCCGTCTCTGGAAACACCATATATTTT. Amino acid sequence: CASSPQAGAVSGNTIYF.

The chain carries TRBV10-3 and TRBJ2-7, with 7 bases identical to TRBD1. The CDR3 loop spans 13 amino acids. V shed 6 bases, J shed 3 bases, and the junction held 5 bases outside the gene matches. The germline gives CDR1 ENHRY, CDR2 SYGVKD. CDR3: CAISGGQVYEQYF. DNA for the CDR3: TGTGCCATCAGCGGCGGACAGGTCTACGAGCAGTACTTC.

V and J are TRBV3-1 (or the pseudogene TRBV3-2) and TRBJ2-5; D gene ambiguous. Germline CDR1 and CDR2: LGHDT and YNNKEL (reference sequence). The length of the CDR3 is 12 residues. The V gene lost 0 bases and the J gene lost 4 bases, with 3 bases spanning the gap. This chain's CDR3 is CASSQEVETQYF. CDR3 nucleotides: TGTGCCAGCAGCCAAGAAGTAGAGACCCAGTACTTC.

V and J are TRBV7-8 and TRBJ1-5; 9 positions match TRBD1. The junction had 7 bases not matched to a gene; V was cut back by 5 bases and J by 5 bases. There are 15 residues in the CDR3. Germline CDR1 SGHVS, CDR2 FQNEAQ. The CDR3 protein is CASSVGTGRDQPQHF. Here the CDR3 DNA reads TGTGCCAGCAGCGTAGGGACAGGGAGAGATCAGCCCCAGCATTTT.

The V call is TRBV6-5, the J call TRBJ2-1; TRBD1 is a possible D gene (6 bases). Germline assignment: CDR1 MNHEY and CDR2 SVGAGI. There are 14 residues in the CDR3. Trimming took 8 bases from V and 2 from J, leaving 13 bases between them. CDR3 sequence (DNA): TGTGCCAGCCCCTCCGGACAGCCCTACAATGAGCAGTTCTTC. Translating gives CASPSGQPYNEQFF.

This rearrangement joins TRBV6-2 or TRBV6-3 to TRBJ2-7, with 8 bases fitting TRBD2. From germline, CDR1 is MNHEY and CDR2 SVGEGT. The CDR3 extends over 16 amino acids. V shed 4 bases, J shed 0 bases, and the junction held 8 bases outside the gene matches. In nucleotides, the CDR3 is TGTGCCAGCAGTTCCCTGACTAGCGTCAGCTCCTACGAGCAGTACTTC. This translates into CASSSLTSVSSYEQYF.

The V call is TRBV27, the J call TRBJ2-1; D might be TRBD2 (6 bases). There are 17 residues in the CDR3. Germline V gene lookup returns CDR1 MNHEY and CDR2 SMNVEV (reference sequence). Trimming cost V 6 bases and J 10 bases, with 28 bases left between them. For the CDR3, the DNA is TGTGCCAGCAGGGCCGCGAGGAGGGACTCAGGCCCCAAAGAGCAGTTCTTC. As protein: CASRAARRDSGPKEQFF.

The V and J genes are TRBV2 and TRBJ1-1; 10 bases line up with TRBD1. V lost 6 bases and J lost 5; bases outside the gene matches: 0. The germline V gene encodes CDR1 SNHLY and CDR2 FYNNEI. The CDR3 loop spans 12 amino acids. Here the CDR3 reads CASRDRGTEAFF. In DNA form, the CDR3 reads TGTGCCAGCAGGGACAGGGGGACTGAAGCTTTCTTT.

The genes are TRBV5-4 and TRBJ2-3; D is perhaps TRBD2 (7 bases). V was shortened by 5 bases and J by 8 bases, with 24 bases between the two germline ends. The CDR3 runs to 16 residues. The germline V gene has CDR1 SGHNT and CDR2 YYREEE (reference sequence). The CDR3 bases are TGTGCCAGCAGTCCCGGGGGGCGGGCCACCGTAGGTACGCAGTATTTT. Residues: CASSPGGRATVGTQYF.

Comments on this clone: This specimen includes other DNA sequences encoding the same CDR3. DNA for the CDR3: TGTGCCAGTAGTAAGCTGGACAGGGGCGCCGGGGAGCTGTTTTTT. Protein: CASSKLDRGAGELFF. The rearrangement joins TRBV19 to TRBJ2-2, with 9 bases matching TRBD1. The germline V gene has CDR1 LNHDA and CDR2 SQIVND (reference sequence). The ends lost 4 bases at V and 6 bases at J; junction bases unmatched: 6. The CDR3 length is 15 residues.

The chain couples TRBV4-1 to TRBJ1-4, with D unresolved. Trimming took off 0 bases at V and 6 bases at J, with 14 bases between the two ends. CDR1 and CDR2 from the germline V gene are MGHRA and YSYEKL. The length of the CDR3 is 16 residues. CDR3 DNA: TGCGCCAGCAGCCAAGATCTCAGCACTTTATATGAAAAACTGTTTTTT. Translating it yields CASSQDLSTLYEKLFF.

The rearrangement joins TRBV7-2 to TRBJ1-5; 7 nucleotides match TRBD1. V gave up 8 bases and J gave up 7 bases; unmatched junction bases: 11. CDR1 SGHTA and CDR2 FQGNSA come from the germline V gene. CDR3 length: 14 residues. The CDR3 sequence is CASAKTGNGQPQHF. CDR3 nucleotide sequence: TGTGCCAGCGCGAAGACAGGGAATGGGCAGCCCCAGCATTTT.

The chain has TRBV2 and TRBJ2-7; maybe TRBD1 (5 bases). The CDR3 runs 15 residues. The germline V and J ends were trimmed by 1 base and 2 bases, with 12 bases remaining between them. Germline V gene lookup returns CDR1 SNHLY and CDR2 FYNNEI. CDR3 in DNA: TGTGCCAGCAGTGAAGGACAGCCCCAGACCTACGAGCAGTACTTC. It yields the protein CASSEGQPQTYEQYF.